These 19 T cell receptor beta chains originate from one sample sequenced in a study of T-cell reconstitution after alpha-beta-depleted transplantation in children. Unique molecular identifiers featured in how the TCRbeta library was prepared. TCRdb processed the PCR reads anew with MiXCR; each CDR3 protein has one entry. The sample contains just under 350,000 distinct CDR3 sequences, 15% to 20% of which appear only once. Sequenced here: PBMCs, mostly from graft donor cells, sampled 360 days after TCRalphabeta/CD19-depleted stem cell transplant. The receptors come from a male patient aged 2 to 9 who had a stem cell transplant for acute lymphoblastic leukemia, so the T cells may come from the graft donor.

This clonotype was picked up many times. The gene calls are TRBV4-3 and TRBJ2-6; D gene unclear. V was clipped by 0 bases and J by 4 bases, with 13 bases between them. This CDR3 spans 17 amino acids. Per germline, CDR1 LGHNA and CDR2 YSLEER. CDR3: CASSQDLRQWGANVLTF. The CDR3 DNA reads as TGCGCCAGCAGCCAAGACCTTCGCCAGTGGGGGGCCAACGTCCTGACTTTC.

This clonotype was observed at least ten times. This chain uses TRBV28 with TRBJ2-2; the D gene is possibly TRBD1 (5 bases). The germline V gene has CDR1 MDHEN and CDR2 SYDVKM. V lost 6 bases and J 7 bases, leaving 33 bases between the germline ends. The CDR3 contains 20 residues. The CDR3 protein is CASSTGRTGGSTLNGGELFF. The CDR3 region has the DNA TGTGCCAGCAGCACCGGGCGAACAGGCGGTAGTACCCTCAACGGCGGGGAGCTGTTTTTT.

V usage is TRBV9 and J usage is TRBJ1-2, with a weak D call TRBD1 (5 bases). The CDR3 is 16 amino acids. Germline assignment: CDR1 SGDLS and CDR2 YYNGEE. V gave up 4 bases and J gave up 0 bases, with 16 bases separating them. CDR3 sequence: CASSYARDQANYGYTF. The CDR3 nucleotides read TGTGCCAGCAGCTACGCCCGGGACCAAGCTAACTATGGCTACACCTTC.

This clonotype was seen more than once but under ten times. This chain connects TRBV4-3 to TRBJ2-7, with 8 bases identical to TRBD2. Germline loops: CDR1 LGHNA, CDR2 YSLEER. Trimming cost V 0 bases and J 4 bases; bases outside gene matches: 8. This CDR3 has 16 residues. The CDR3 here is CASSQDRSGSVYEQYF. The CDR3 nucleotides read TGCGCCAGCAGCCAAGATCGGAGCGGGAGTGTTTACGAGCAGTACTTC.

This clonotype has just a few counts. The V call is TRBV6-2 or TRBV6-3, the J call TRBJ2-7; possibly TRBD1 for D (5 bases). The CDR3 consists of 13 residues. Germline assignment: CDR1 MNHEY and CDR2 SVGEGT. Trimming cost V 8 bases and J 5 bases, with 16 bases left between them. CDR3 protein: CASGRDSSNEQYF. CDR3 DNA sequence: TGTGCCAGCGGCAGGGATTCGTCGAACGAGCAGTACTTC.

The CDR3 nucleotides are TGTGCCAGCAGTGCAGAGACAGCAAGCACAGATACGCAGTATTTT. It translates to CASSAETASTDTQYF. This sequence joins TRBV2 and TRBJ2-3; D is possibly TRBD1 (5 bases). Trimming cost V 4 bases and J 0 bases, with 11 bases left between them. This CDR3 has 15 residues. Germline CDR1 is SNHLY and CDR2 is FYNNEI.

This rearrangement joins TRBV4-3 to TRBJ2-3; no clear D. V was trimmed by 0 bases and J by 0 bases, leaving 13 bases between them. From germline, CDR1 is LGHNA and CDR2 YSLEER. The CDR3 contains 17 residues. In DNA form, the CDR3 reads TGCGCCAGCAGCCAAGATCTTTGGTCTCCTAGCACAGATACGCAGTATTTT. Translated: CASSQDLWSPSTDTQYF.

The chain is built from TRBV6-1 and TRBJ2-7, with 7 bases identical to TRBD1. The length of the CDR3 is 15 residues. Germline V gene lookup returns CDR1 MNHNS and CDR2 SASEGT. V shed 6 bases and J 3 bases; nucleotides not matched to a gene: 11. CDR3 region: CASSIRQGPFYEQYF. Here the CDR3 DNA reads TGTGCCAGCAGCATTAGACAGGGTCCCTTCTACGAGCAGTACTTC.

CDR3 sequence: CASSTSGMGYNEQFF. In nucleotides, the CDR3 is TGTGCCAGCAGCACTAGCGGGATGGGTTACAATGAGCAGTTCTTC. J is TRBJ2-1 and V is TRBV9, with 10 bases fitting TRBD2. Unmatched junction bases numbered 5, after V lost 4 bases and J lost 4 bases. The CDR3 is made up of 15 amino acids. Germline assignment: CDR1 SGDLS and CDR2 YYNGEE.

V is TRBV5-1 and J is TRBJ1-1; TRBD1 might be the D (6 bases). The germline CDR1 and CDR2 sequences are SGHRS and YFSETQ. V lost 4 bases to trimming and J lost 3 bases, with 13 bases between them. The CDR3 has 14 residues. The CDR3 sequence is CASSLGQFHTEAFF. The CDR3 bases are TGCGCCAGCAGCCTAGGACAGTTCCACACTGAAGCTTTCTTT.

This clonotype has just a few counts. The chain employs TRBV30 and TRBJ1-1; the match to TRBD1 covers 8 bases. This CDR3 comprises 11 residues. CDR1 is GTSNPN and CDR2 is SVGIG in the germline V gene (reference sequence). Germline trimming cut 6 bases from V and 5 bases from J; bases unmatched to any gene: 2. CDR3 amino acids: CACTGGTEAFF. CDR3 coding DNA: TGTGCCTGTACAGGGGGTACTGAAGCTTTCTTT.

This clonotype was detected only a few times. This chain links TRBV5-6 with TRBJ1-4; tentative D call: TRBD1 (5 bases). Germline V lookup: CDR1 SGHDT, CDR2 YYEEEE. V dropped 4 bases and J dropped 4 bases, with 17 bases sitting between them. This CDR3 has 16 residues. CDR3 sequence (DNA): TGTGCCAGCAGCCTGGGGTTTGGGACCATTAATGAAAAACTGTTTTTT. This codes for CASSLGFGTINEKLFF. Looking up the rest from reference TRBV5-6 and TRBJ1-4 gives the full variable domain: DAGVTQSPTHLIKTRGQQVTLRCSPKSGHDTVSWYQQALGQGPQFIFQYYEEEERQRGNFPDRFSGHQFPNYSSELNVNALLLGDSALYLCASSLGFGTINEKLFFGSGTQLSVL.

CDR3 loop: CCARARVPREKIEQFF. The CDR3 coding sequence is TGCTGCGCTAGAGCCAGAGTCCCCCGGGAGAAGATTGAGCAGTTCTTC. This sequence joins TRBV20-1 and TRBJ2-1; the D gene is possibly TRBD2 (6 bases). Germline CDR1 is DFQATT and CDR2 is SNEGSKA (reference sequence). The CDR3 runs 16 residues.

At least ten counts were recorded for this clonotype. The chain joins TRBV10-2 to TRBJ2-1; 7 positions match TRBD2. This CDR3 has 15 amino acids. CDR1 is WSHSY and CDR2 is SAAADI in the germline V gene. V gave up 2 bases and J gave up 7 bases; unmatched junction bases: 8. The CDR3 DNA sequence: TGCGCCAGCAGTGAGATGGCGGGAGTGAGGAATGAGCAGTTCTTC. Protein sequence: CASSEMAGVRNEQFF.

The V gene is TRBV29-1, the J gene TRBJ2-5; 7 nucleotides align to TRBD1. CDR3 length: 14 amino acids. V was clipped by 6 bases and J by 3 bases; unmatched bases: 10. The germline V gene encodes CDR1 SQVTM and CDR2 ANQGSEA. For the CDR3, the DNA is TGCAGCGTCGAGGGACAGAGAGGGAAAGAGACCCAGTACTTC. Translated, it gives CSVEGQRGKETQYF.

This clonotype has more than one count but fewer than ten. V gene TRBV5-1 combines with J gene TRBJ2-2; 9 bases fit TRBD2. Germline V CDR1 and CDR2: SGHRS, YFSETQ. There are 18 residues in the CDR3. V shed 4 bases, J shed 5 bases, and the junction held 15 bases outside the gene matches. As DNA, the CDR3 is TGCGCCAGCAGCCAAGGGGATAGGCTAGCGGGACTAACCGGGGAGCTGTTTTTT. This translates into CASSQGDRLAGLTGELFF.

The chain carries TRBV4-3 and TRBJ2-1; 8 nucleotides align to TRBD2. CDR1 is LGHNA, CDR2 YSLEER, per germline. The CDR3 spans 18 residues. J lost 4 bases, V lost 0 bases, and 11 bases had no gene match. The DNA for the CDR3 is TGCGCCAGCAGCCAAGATCTTCCCGGGACTAGTGGGTACAATGAGCAGTTCTTC. It yields the protein CASSQDLPGTSGYNEQFF.

The chain couples TRBV4-2 to TRBJ2-7, with D perhaps matching TRBD2 (6 bases). Trimming removed 1 base at V and 5 bases at J, with 21 bases between. Germline V gene sequence: CDR1 LGHNA, CDR2 YNFKEQ. The CDR3 loop spans 17 amino acids. The CDR3 DNA sequence: TGTGCCAGCAGCCAAGTTGCGGGGAGACAGTCATCCCACGAGCAGTACTTC. Amino acid sequence: CASSQVAGRQSSHEQYF.

This rearrangement joins TRBV28 to TRBJ2-3, with D possibly TRBD1 on 5 matching bases. Germline V gene lookup returns CDR1 MDHEN and CDR2 SYDVKM. CDR3 size: 16 residues. V was pared by 3 bases and J by 6 bases, with 19 bases between. CDR3: CASSFRGPTVRDTQYF. The CDR3 bases are TGTGCCAGCAGTTTCAGAGGCCCGACAGTCCGGGATACGCAGTATTTT.